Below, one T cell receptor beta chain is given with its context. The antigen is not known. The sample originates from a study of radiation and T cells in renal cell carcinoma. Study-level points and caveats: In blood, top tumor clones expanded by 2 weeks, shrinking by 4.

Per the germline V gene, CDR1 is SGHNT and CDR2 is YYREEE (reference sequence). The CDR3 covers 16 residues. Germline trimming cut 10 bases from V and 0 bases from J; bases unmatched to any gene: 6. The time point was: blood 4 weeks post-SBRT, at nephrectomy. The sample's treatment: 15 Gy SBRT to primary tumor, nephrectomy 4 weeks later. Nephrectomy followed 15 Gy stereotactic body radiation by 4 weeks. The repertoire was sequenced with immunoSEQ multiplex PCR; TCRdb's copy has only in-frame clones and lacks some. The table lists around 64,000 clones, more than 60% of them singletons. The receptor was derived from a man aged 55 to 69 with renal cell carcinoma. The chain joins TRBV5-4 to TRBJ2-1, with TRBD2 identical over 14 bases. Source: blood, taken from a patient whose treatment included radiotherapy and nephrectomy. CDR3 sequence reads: CAAGLAGGSSYNEQFF. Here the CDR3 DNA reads TGTGCCGCCGGACTAGCGGGGGGTAGCTCCTACAATGAGCAGTTCTTC.